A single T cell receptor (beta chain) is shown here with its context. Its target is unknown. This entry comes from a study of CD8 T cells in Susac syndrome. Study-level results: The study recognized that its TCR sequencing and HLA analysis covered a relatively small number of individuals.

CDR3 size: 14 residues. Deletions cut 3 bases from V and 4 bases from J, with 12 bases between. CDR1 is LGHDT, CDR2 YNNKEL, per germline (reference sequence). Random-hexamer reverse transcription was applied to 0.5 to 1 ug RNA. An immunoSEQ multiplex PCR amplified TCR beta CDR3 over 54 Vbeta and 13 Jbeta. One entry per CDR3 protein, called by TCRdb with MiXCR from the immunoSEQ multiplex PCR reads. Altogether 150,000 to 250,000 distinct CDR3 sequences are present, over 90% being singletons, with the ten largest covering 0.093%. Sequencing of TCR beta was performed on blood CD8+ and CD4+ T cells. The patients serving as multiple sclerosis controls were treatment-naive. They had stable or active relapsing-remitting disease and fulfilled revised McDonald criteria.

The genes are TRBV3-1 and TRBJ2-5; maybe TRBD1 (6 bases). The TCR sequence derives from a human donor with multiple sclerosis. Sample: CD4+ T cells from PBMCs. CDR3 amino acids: CASSHQGYGETQYF. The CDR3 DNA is TGTGCCAGCAGCCACCAGGGGTACGGAGAGACCCAGTACTTC.